A selection of T cell receptor beta chains follows, all from one sample in a study of kidney transplant recipient with SARS-CoV-2 infection. TCRdb passed the reads through MiXCR, listing each CDR3 protein once. The repertoire holds about 250,000 distinct CDR3 sequences, with 25% to 35% as singletons. The source material was a blood sample, sampled at baseline and on day 111 from a kidney transplant recipient. The receptors were gathered from a male patient aged 25 to 39 who had COVID-19 and was a kidney transplant recipient. Some of the T cells might come from the graft donor. CDR3s include the opening cysteine and the closing phenylalanine or tryptophan. The D gene is left open where the match is weak. Rows may omit the clone size; those that give it use once, few, many or a size class.

clone_size: many; v_call: TRBV29-1; j_call: TRBJ1-2; d_call: .; cdr3_aa: CSVDRASYGYTF; cdr3_nt: TGCAGCGTTGACAGGGCCTCCTATGGCTACACCTTC
clone_size: many; v_call: TRBV6-2/TRBV6-3; j_call: TRBJ1-2; d_call: .; cdr3_aa: CASSYGGYYGYTF; cdr3_nt: TGTGCCAGCAGTTACGGGGGTTACTATGGCTACACCTTC
clone_size: many; v_call: TRBV6-8; j_call: TRBJ1-2; d_call: .; cdr3_aa: CASSIAVRSRKTYGYTF; cdr3_nt: TGTGCCAGCAGTATAGCTGTACGCTCTAGAAAGACCTATGGCTACACCTTC
clone_size: .; v_call: TRBV12-3/TRBV12-4; j_call: TRBJ2-4; d_call: .; cdr3_aa: CASSYLAELAKNIQYF; cdr3_nt: TGTGCCAGCAGTTACCTGGCCGAGTTAGCCAAAAACATTCAGTACTTC
clone_size: many; v_call: TRBV7-9; j_call: TRBJ1-5; d_call: .; cdr3_aa: CASSPHQPQHF; cdr3_nt: TGTGCCAGCAGCCCGCATCAGCCCCAGCATTTT
clone_size: many; v_call: TRBV6-5; j_call: TRBJ2-3; d_call: .; cdr3_aa: CASMGSVSDTQYF; cdr3_nt: TGTGCCAGCATGGGGTCTGTGTCAGATACGCAGTATTTT
clone_size: many; v_call: TRBV6-8; j_call: TRBJ1-2; d_call: .; cdr3_aa: CASSYLIRSRKTYGYTF; cdr3_nt: TGTGCCAGCAGTTATTTAATACGCTCTAGAAAGACCTATGGCTACACCTTC
clone_size: .; v_call: TRBV5-1; j_call: TRBJ2-1; d_call: .; cdr3_aa: CASSLDGREFF; cdr3_nt: TGCGCCAGCAGCTTGGATGGTAGGGAGTTCTTC
clone_size: .; v_call: TRBV3-2; j_call: TRBJ2-1; d_call: .; cdr3_aa: CASSVRKGNNEQFF; cdr3_nt: TGTGCCAGCAGCGTAAGGAAGGGGAACAATGAGCAGTTCTTC
clone_size: .; v_call: TRBV14; j_call: TRBJ2-5; d_call: .; cdr3_aa: CASSPRTIAWETQYF; cdr3_nt: TGTGCCAGCAGCCCTCGGACCATAGCCTGGGAGACCCAGTACTTC
clone_size: .; v_call: TRBV19; j_call: TRBJ2-7; d_call: TRBD2; cdr3_aa: CASSTFTSGGGYKQYF; cdr3_nt: TGTGCCAGTAGTACATTCACTAGCGGGGGGGGGTACAAGCAGTACTTC
clone_size: many; v_call: TRBV28; j_call: TRBJ1-6; d_call: TRBD1; cdr3_aa: CASSPRTGDNSPLHF; cdr3_nt: TGTGCCAGCAGTCCCAGGACAGGGGATAATTCACCCCTCCACTTT
clone_size: many; v_call: TRBV30; j_call: TRBJ2-1; d_call: TRBD2; cdr3_aa: CAWSVLAGVGINEQFF; cdr3_nt: TGTGCCTGGAGTGTACTAGCGGGAGTTGGGATAAATGAGCAGTTCTTC
clone_size: many; v_call: TRBV30; j_call: TRBJ1-1; d_call: .; cdr3_aa: CAWSWPRGTEAFF; cdr3_nt: TGTGCCTGGAGTTGGCCTCGGGGCACTGAAGCTTTCTTT
clone_size: many; v_call: TRBV5-4; j_call: TRBJ1-2; d_call: .; cdr3_aa: CASVFIVPGKTYGYTF; cdr3_nt: TGTGCCAGCGTGTTCATCGTACCAGGAAAGACCTATGGCTACACCTTC
clone_size: .; v_call: TRBV19; j_call: TRBJ1-1; d_call: .; cdr3_aa: CASSKDRSWGDTEAFF; cdr3_nt: TGTGCCAGTAGTAAGGACAGATCATGGGGAGACACTGAAGCTTTCTTT
clone_size: .; v_call: TRBV13; j_call: TRBJ2-4; d_call: TRBD1; cdr3_aa: CASSLAGQNILAKNIQYF; cdr3_nt: TGTGCCAGCAGCTTAGCGGGACAGAACATTTTAGCCAAAAACATTCAGTACTTC
clone_size: .; v_call: TRBV18; j_call: TRBJ2-3; d_call: .; cdr3_aa: CASSPGLDDAQYF; cdr3_nt: TGTGCCAGCTCCCCCGGGCTTGACGATGCGCAGTATTTT
clone_size: few; v_call: TRBV3-1; j_call: TRBJ2-5; d_call: .; cdr3_aa: CASSTTLPISFSETQYF; cdr3_nt: TGTGCCAGCAGCACCACGCTTCCCATTTCTTTCTCTGAGACCCAGTACTTC
clone_size: many; v_call: TRBV5-1; j_call: TRBJ1-2; d_call: .; cdr3_aa: CASIRRSVRKTYGYTF; cdr3_nt: TGCGCCAGCATCCGGAGATCGGTTCGAAAGACCTATGGCTACACCTTC
clone_size: many; v_call: TRBV27; j_call: TRBJ2-7; d_call: .; cdr3_aa: CASSQTRGDEQYF; cdr3_nt: TGTGCCAGCAGCCAGACTCGGGGCGACGAGCAGTACTTC
clone_size: .; v_call: TRBV9; j_call: TRBJ2-4; d_call: .; cdr3_aa: CASSVDSGVLAKNIQYF; cdr3_nt: TGTGCCAGCAGCGTAGATTCAGGGGTGTTGGCCAAAAACATTCAGTACTTC
clone_size: .; v_call: TRBV30; j_call: TRBJ1-2; d_call: .; cdr3_aa: CAWRLSNYGYTF; cdr3_nt: TGTGCCTGGAGATTGTCAAACTATGGCTACACCTTC
clone_size: many; v_call: TRBV6-5; j_call: TRBJ2-1; d_call: TRBD1; cdr3_aa: CASSHDRGRGEQFF; cdr3_nt: TGTGCCAGCAGTCACGACAGGGGAAGGGGTGAGCAGTTCTTC
clone_size: many; v_call: TRBV2; j_call: TRBJ1-2; d_call: TRBD1; cdr3_aa: CASSPREGAIRVGYTF; cdr3_nt: TGTGCCAGCAGTCCCCGGGAGGGGGCGATTCGAGTCGGCTACACCTTC
clone_size: many; v_call: TRBV3-1; j_call: TRBJ1-2; d_call: .; cdr3_aa: CASSHYGGEALYGYTF; cdr3_nt: TGTGCCAGCAGCCATTACGGAGGGGAGGCGTTGTATGGCTACACCTTC
clone_size: many; v_call: TRBV20-1; j_call: TRBJ2-1; d_call: TRBD2; cdr3_aa: CSAGGLAGVYEQFF; cdr3_nt: TGCAGTGCTGGGGGACTAGCGGGAGTGTATGAGCAGTTCTTC
clone_size: once; v_call: TRBV7-2; j_call: TRBJ1-2; d_call: .; cdr3_aa: CAGSPLGRDGKTYGYTF; cdr3_nt: TGTGCCGGCAGCCCATTGGGCAGAGACGGAAAGACCTATGGCTACACCTTC
clone_size: many; v_call: TRBV28; j_call: TRBJ2-4; d_call: .; cdr3_aa: CASSSMWGSQAKNIQYF; cdr3_nt: TGTGCCAGCAGTTCGATGTGGGGATCCCAAGCCAAAAACATTCAGTACTTC
clone_size: many; v_call: TRBV6-9; j_call: TRBJ1-2; d_call: .; cdr3_aa: CASSGAQPYGKTYGYTF; cdr3_nt: TGTGCCAGCAGTGGCGCTCAGCCTTACGGAAAGACCTATGGCTACACCTTC